This T cell receptor (beta chain) came from a study of CD8 T cells in Susac syndrome. TCR beta sequences were obtained from blood CD8+ and CD4+ T cells. Treatment-naive patients with stable or active relapsing-remitting disease served as multiple sclerosis controls. The CD8+ and CD4+ T cells were negatively isolated, with the TEMRA cells enriched by FACS. With 4 bases clipped from V and 0 bases from J, the junction kept 6 bases outside the gene matches. The CDR3 contains 16 residues. Germline lookup yields CDR1 SGHDT and CDR2 YYEEEE. This clonotype appeared a single time. Random hexamers were used to reverse transcribe the RNA input (about 0.5 to 1 ug). Across 54 Vbeta and 13 Jbeta, immunoSEQ multiplex PCR amplified TCR beta CDR3. TCRdb used MiXCR to reprocess the immunoSEQ multiplex PCR reads, holding one entry per CDR3 protein. The sample contains 150,000 to 160,000 distinct CDR3 sequences, around 95% of which appear only once.

This chain joins TRBV5-6 and TRBJ1-2, with TRBD1 identical over 10 bases. Source material: CD8+ T cells from PBMCs. This clonotype was sampled from a human donor with multiple sclerosis. The CDR3 here is CASSLGTGESNYGYTF. CDR3 sequence (DNA): TGTGCCAGCAGCCTTGGGACAGGGGAGTCTAACTATGGCTACACCTTC.